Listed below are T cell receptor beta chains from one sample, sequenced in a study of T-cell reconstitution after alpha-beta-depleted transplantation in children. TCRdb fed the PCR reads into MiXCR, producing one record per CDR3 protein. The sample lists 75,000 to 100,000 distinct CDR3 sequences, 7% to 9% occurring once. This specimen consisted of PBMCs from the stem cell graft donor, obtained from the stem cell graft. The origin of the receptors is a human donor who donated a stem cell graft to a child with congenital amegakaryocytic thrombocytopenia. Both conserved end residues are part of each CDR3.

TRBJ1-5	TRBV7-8	CASSLAAVNQPQHF
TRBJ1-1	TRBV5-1	CASSLEAGSRTEAFF
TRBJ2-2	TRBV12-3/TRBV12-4	CASRRTSGGLNTGELFF
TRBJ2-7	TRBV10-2	CASSEPRTVDEQYF
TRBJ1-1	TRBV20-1	CSSPGGVNTEAFF
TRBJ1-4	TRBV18	CASSPEAEKLFF
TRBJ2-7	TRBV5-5	CASSLPGTALGDEQYF
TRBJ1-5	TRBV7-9	CASSLGGGRAQVSPQHF
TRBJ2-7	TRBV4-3	CASSQELGTGGYEQYF
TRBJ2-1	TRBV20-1	CSAPTRGTSYNEQFF
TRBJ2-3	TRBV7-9	CASSPGGDRYSTDTQYF
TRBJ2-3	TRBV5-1	CASSLAPTGDGTDTQYF
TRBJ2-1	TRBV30	CAWSARWNEQFF
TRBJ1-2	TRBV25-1	CASSEGQGGYTF
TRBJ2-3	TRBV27	CASSSPFTDTQYF
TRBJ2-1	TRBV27	CASSLGTRVNEQFF
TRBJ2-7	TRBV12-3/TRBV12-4	CASSLTVNSYEQYF
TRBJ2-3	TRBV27	CASSTTSYADTQYF
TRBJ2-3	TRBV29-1	CSGETGADTQYF
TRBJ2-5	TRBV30	CAWRPLSGEETQYF
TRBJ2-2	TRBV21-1	CASSKGESGMLGELFF
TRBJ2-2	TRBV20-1	CSARRGTSGPMRTGELFF
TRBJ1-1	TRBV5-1	CASRSTGQTPNTEAFF
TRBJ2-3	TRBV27	CASSLLAGGIDTQYF
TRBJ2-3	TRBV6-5	CASSSPSDGGQDTQYF
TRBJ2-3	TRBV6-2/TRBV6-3	CASSYSSHPTDTQYF
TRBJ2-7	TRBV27	CASSLSASYYEQYF
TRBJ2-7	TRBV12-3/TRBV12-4	CASSSGPYEQYF
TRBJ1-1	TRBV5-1	CASRGSGREGNTEAFF
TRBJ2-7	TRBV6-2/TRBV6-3	CASRLTATYEQYF
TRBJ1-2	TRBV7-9	CASSFSGDAGYTF
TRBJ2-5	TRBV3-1	CASSQDWSSQETQYF
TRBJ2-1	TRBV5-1	CATQQASGSFLSYNEQFF
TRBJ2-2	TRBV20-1	CSASYPGTGELFF
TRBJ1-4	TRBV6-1	CASSDLLGGANEKLFF
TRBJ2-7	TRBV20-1	CSAARLAISEQYF
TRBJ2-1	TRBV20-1	CSASVRTPAANEQFF